This T cell receptor beta chain originates from a study of molecular identifiers for immune sequencing clone quantification. This clonotype came up many times. Naive CD8 libraries came from around 18,000 to 910,000 sorted cells with 10%, 30% or 50% RNA. TCRdb called the PCR reads again in MiXCR, with one record for every CDR3 protein. The repertoire consists of under 650,000 distinct CDR3 sequences, with about 20% occurring once and the leading ten covering roughly 0.85%. Sample: naive CD8+ T cells from blood, with Jurkat cell RNA spiked in. Stated subset: FACS-sorted CD8+CD4-CCR7+CD45RA+ naive T cells. This TCR derives from a human donor in good health. Some libraries in this study had Jurkat cell RNA spiked in.

CDR3 protein: CASSGIGGSTEAFF. CDR3 in DNA: TGTGCCAGCAGCGGAATAGGAGGTTCCACTGAAGCTTTCTTT. V gene TRBV11-2 combines with J gene TRBJ1-1; D gene uncertain. The V and J ends lost 5 bases and 4 bases respectively, with 14 bases between them. This CDR3 is built from 14 residues. Germline V gene data show CDR1 as SGHAT and CDR2 as FQNNGV.